One sample yielded the 26 T cell receptor beta chains listed below, sequenced in a study of blood T cell repertoires in COVID-19. Profiling relied on immunoSEQ multiplex PCR, and the TCRdb table lists in-frame clones only, not all of them. The table has under 250,000 clones, around 88% seen once. Sequenced: peripheral blood. The receptors stem from a woman under 40 with COVID-19, enrolled during active disease.

The chain is built from TRBV4-1 and TRBJ1-3; D gene unclear. The CDR3 has 15 residues. Germline V lookup: CDR1 MGHRA, CDR2 YSYEKL. Trimming took 0 bases from V and 4 from J, leaving 10 bases between them. The CDR3 is CASSQDRGRGNTIYF. CDR3 DNA: TGCGCCAGCAGCCAAGATCGAGGTCGGGGAAACACCATATATTTT.

The rearrangement joins TRBV15 to TRBJ1-2; 8 bases align to TRBD1. V dropped 0 bases and J dropped 5; count of bases not matched to a gene: 11. The germline CDR1 and CDR2 sequences are LNHNV and YYDKDF (reference sequence). The CDR3 has 17 residues. In nucleotides, the CDR3 is TGTGCCACCAGCAGAGATCCCGTGGCAGGGGGCCTTTATGGCTACACCTTC. Its translation is CATSRDPVAGGLYGYTF. Full variable domain (missing parts from reference TRBV15 and TRBJ1-2): DAMVIQNPRYQVTQFGKPVTLSCSQTLNHNVMYWYQQKSSQAPKLLFHYYDKDFNNEADTPDNFQSRRPNTSFCFLDIRSPGLGDTAMYLCATSRDPVAGGLYGYTFGSGTRLTVV.

The CDR3 is CASSFPTSGGTNEQFF. DNA for the CDR3: TGCGCCAGCAGCTTCCCGACTAGCGGGGGGACCAATGAGCAGTTCTTC. The chain combines TRBV5-1 with TRBJ2-1; 13 bases map to TRBD2. V shed 2 bases, J shed 6 bases, and the junction held 5 bases outside the gene matches. The CDR3 consists of 16 residues. In germline, CDR1 is SGHRS, CDR2 YFSETQ.

V usage is TRBV7-2 and J usage is TRBJ1-5, with 10 bases lining up with TRBD1. The V gene's germline CDR1 is SGHTA and CDR2 FQGNSA. V trimming: 2 bases; J trimming: 4 bases; junction bases outside the gene matches: 5. The length of the CDR3 is 16 residues. The CDR3 loop reads CASSLWPGQGNQPQHF. The CDR3 DNA follows: TGTGCCAGCAGCTTATGGCCGGGACAGGGGAATCAGCCCCAGCATTTT.

This clone has a single count. This chain uses TRBV19 with TRBJ1-1; 9 bases match TRBD1. CDR1 and CDR2 (germline): LNHDA, SQIVND (reference sequence). This CDR3 has 15 amino acids. J lost 5 bases, V lost 1 base, and 5 bases had no gene match. The CDR3 protein is CASSIGTGDSTEAFF. As DNA, the CDR3 is TGTGCCAGTAGTATAGGGACAGGGGATTCGACTGAAGCTTTCTTT.

The chain is built from TRBV19 and TRBJ2-1; D is perhaps TRBD2 (5 bases). Deletions cut 5 bases from V and 0 bases from J, with 14 bases between. The germline CDR1 and CDR2 sequences are LNHDA and SQIVND (reference sequence). CDR3 size: 16 residues. CDR3 in amino acids: CASSARRIYSYNEQFF. The DNA of the CDR3 is TGTGCCAGTAGTGCCCGGAGGATCTACTCCTACAATGAGCAGTTCTTC.

This chain joins TRBV2 and TRBJ2-7, with TRBD1 matching 10 bases. CDR3 length: 14 residues. Unmatched junction bases numbered 0, after V lost 1 base and J lost 3 bases. Germline CDR1 is SNHLY and CDR2 is FYNNEI. CDR3 nucleotides: TGTGCCAGCAGTGAAGGGGACAGGGGCTACGAGCAGTACTTC. This sequence encodes CASSEGDRGYEQYF.

V gene TRBV7-2 combines with J gene TRBJ1-2; a weak D match, TRBD1 (6 bases). CDR3 length: 14 amino acids. The V gene lost 5 bases and the J gene lost 8 bases, with 18 bases spanning the gap. Germline V gene sequence: CDR1 SGHTA, CDR2 FQGNSA. CDR3 in DNA: TGTGCCAGCAGCCAAGAGTTACAGGGATGGGGCTACACCTTC. Its translation: CASSQELQGWGYTF.

This clone has only one observation. This rearrangement joins TRBV12-3 or TRBV12-4 to TRBJ2-1; D is unclear. The V gene lost 4 bases and the J gene lost 9 bases, with 10 bases spanning the gap. The CDR3 covers 12 residues. DNA of the CDR3: TGTGCCAGCAGTTCGACATTCGGTGAGCAGTTCTTC. This encodes CASSSTFGEQFF.

The V gene is TRBV7-2, the J gene TRBJ2-3; 9 nucleotides align to TRBD1. Trimming took 3 bases from V and 5 from J; bases not matched to a gene: 6. This CDR3 spans 15 amino acids. Looked up from germline, CDR1 is SGHTA and CDR2 is FQGNSA. For the CDR3, the DNA is TGTGCCAGCAGCTTCCGGGACAGGGAGGAAGATACGCAGTATTTT. Its protein product is CASSFRDREEDTQYF.

The CDR3 nucleotides read TGTGCCAGCAGCACCGGGACACACTCCTACAATGAGCAGTTCTTC. As protein: CASSTGTHSYNEQFF. V and J are TRBV6-5 and TRBJ2-1; TRBD1 is a possible D gene (6 bases). V was trimmed by 6 bases and J by 0 bases, leaving 12 bases between them. The V gene's germline CDR1 is MNHEY and CDR2 SVGAGI. The CDR3 runs to 15 residues.

This chain uses TRBV4-1 with TRBJ2-7, with TRBD2 matching 7 bases. The CDR3 contains 18 residues. CDR1 is MGHRA and CDR2 is YSYEKL in the germline V gene. V was clipped by 1 base and J by 2 bases; unmatched bases: 14. CDR3 sequence (DNA): TGCGCCAGCAGCCAAGCCCTAGACCGGGACTATTCCGCCTACGAGCAGTACGTC. It yields the protein CASSQALDRDYSAYEQYV.

A few counts support this clone. This chain connects TRBV10-3 to TRBJ1-5; 8 bases line up with TRBD1. Germline values: CDR1 ENHRY, CDR2 SYGVKD. Losses at the gene ends were 6 bases for V and 2 bases for J; bases not matched to a gene: 3. CDR3 size: 14 residues. The chain's CDR3 is CAISADRGNQPQHF. The DNA for the CDR3 is TGTGCCATCAGCGCGGACAGGGGCAATCAGCCCCAGCATTTT.

The rearrangement links TRBV29-1 to TRBJ2-5; the match to TRBD1 covers 8 bases. This CDR3 contains 13 residues. CDR1 is SQVTM, CDR2 ANQGSEA, per germline. V was clipped by 8 bases and J by 4 bases; unmatched bases: 9. The CDR3 sequence: CSQQTGEAETQYF. For the CDR3, the DNA is TGCAGCCAACAGACAGGGGAGGCAGAGACCCAGTACTTC. The full variable domain, in which reference TRBV29-1 and TRBJ2-5 provide the parts outside the CDR3, is SAVISQKPSRDICQRGTSLTIQCQVDSQVTMMFWYRQQPGQSLTLIATANQGSEATYESGFVIDKFPISRPNLTFSTLTVSNMSPEDSSIYLCSQQTGEAETQYFGPGTRLLVL.

V usage is TRBV18 and J usage is TRBJ1-4; D remains ambiguous. The CDR3 is 15 residues long. In germline, CDR1 is KGHSH, CDR2 LQKENI. V was cut by 4 bases and J by 0 bases, with 9 bases left in between. CDR3 residues: CASSLLTATNEKLFF. CDR3 in DNA: TGTGCCAGCTCACTATTGACTGCAACTAATGAAAAACTGTTTTTT.

The rearrangement links TRBV10-3 to TRBJ2-1, with 9 bases identical to TRBD2. CDR1 ENHRY and CDR2 SYGVKD come from the germline V gene. The V and J ends lost 5 bases and 5 bases, in that order; junction bases with no gene match: 10. This CDR3 is built from 16 residues. CDR3 coding DNA: TGTGCCATCAGTTATCCAGCGGGAGGCCCCCACAATGAGCAGTTCTTC. It translates to CAISYPAGGPHNEQFF.

This clone has a handful of counts. The gene calls are TRBV15 and TRBJ2-5, with a possible D match to TRBD2 (5 bases). Trimming removed 5 bases at V and 5 bases at J, with 9 bases between. The CDR3 is 12 amino acids. The V gene's germline CDR1 is LNHNV and CDR2 YYDKDF (reference sequence). The CDR3 region is CATSGSRETQYF. CDR3 nucleotide sequence: TGTGCCACCAGCGGGAGCCGGGAGACCCAGTACTTC.

V and J are TRBV6-2 or TRBV6-3 and TRBJ2-3, with TRBD1 as a possible D gene (5 bases). With 4 bases removed from V and 1 base from J, the gap between germline ends came to 15 bases. The CDR3 is 16 residues long. The germline V gene encodes CDR1 MNHEY and CDR2 SVGEGT. CDR3 sequence (DNA): TGTGCCAGCAGTTCCGACAGAATCGTGGGCACAGATACGCAGTATTTT. As protein: CASSSDRIVGTDTQYF.

The chain is built from TRBV7-6 and TRBJ2-5; TRBD1 matches 11 bases. The CDR3 totals 16 residues. Germline V gene lookup returns CDR1 SGHVS and CDR2 FNYEAQ. V lost 5 bases, J lost 1 base, and 6 bases stayed unmatched. The CDR3 protein is CASSPRTGGLQETQYF. CDR3 DNA sequence: TGTGCCAGCAGCCCGAGGACAGGGGGCCTCCAAGAGACCCAGTACTTC.

As concerns this clone: Within the sample, other DNA sequences also encode this same CDR3. V usage is TRBV5-4 and J usage is TRBJ2-6; D remains ambiguous. With 3 bases removed from V and 4 bases from J, the gap between germline ends came to 11 bases. The length of the CDR3 is 15 residues. Germline V CDR1 and CDR2: SGHNT, YYREEE (reference sequence). CDR3: CASSSGGSGANVLTF. DNA for the CDR3: TGTGCCAGCAGCTCGGGTGGTTCGGGGGCCAACGTCCTGACTTTC. The whole variable domain, filled in from reference TRBV5-4 and TRBJ2-6, reads ETGVTQSPTHLIKTRGQQVTLRCSSQSGHNTVSWYQQALGQGPQFIFQYYREEENGRGNFPPRFSGLQFPNYSSELNVNALELDDSALYLCASSSGGSGANVLTFGAGSRLTVL.

The rearrangement links TRBV7-2 to TRBJ1-1; 8 bases agree with TRBD1. From germline, CDR1 is SGHTA and CDR2 FQGNSA. The CDR3 runs to 13 residues. V lost 8 bases, J lost 5 bases, and 7 bases stayed unmatched. CDR3 loop: CASRQGAGTEAFF. DNA of the CDR3: TGTGCCAGCCGCCAGGGGGCGGGAACTGAAGCTTTCTTT.

The rearrangement links TRBV4-1 to TRBJ1-1, with D perhaps matching TRBD1 (6 bases). The germline V gene encodes CDR1 MGHRA and CDR2 YSYEKL. The CDR3 has 13 residues. Trimming stripped 6 bases from V and 1 base from J, with 9 bases between. The CDR3 loop reads CASRLGQNTEAFF. DNA of the CDR3: TGCGCCAGCAGGCTGGGACAGAACACTGAAGCTTTCTTT.

V and J are TRBV19 and TRBJ1-1; D is possibly TRBD1 (5 bases). This CDR3 comprises 11 residues. Trimming pared 5 bases from V and 4 bases from J, leaving 5 bases between. Germline V lookup: CDR1 LNHDA, CDR2 SQIVND (reference sequence). The DNA of the CDR3 is TGTGCCAGTAGTGACAGCACTGAAGCTTTCTTT. This gives the protein CASSDSTEAFF.

The chain is built from TRBV3-1 (or the pseudogene TRBV3-2) and TRBJ2-2, with TRBD2 identical over 16 bases. The V segment lost 1 base and the J segment 4 bases; nucleotides outside the gene matches: 3. CDR1 LGHDT and CDR2 YNNKEL come from the germline V gene (reference sequence). This CDR3 is built from 18 residues. CDR3 residues: CASSQAGTSGRATGELFF. In DNA form, the CDR3 reads TGTGCCAGCAGCCAAGCCGGGACTAGCGGGAGGGCCACCGGGGAGCTGTTTTTT.

In this sample, this clone turned up a few times. This chain connects TRBV2 to TRBJ1-2, with 9 bases aligning to TRBD1. Trimming at V came to 6 bases and at J to 11 bases, leaving 4 bases not matched to a gene. Looked up from germline, CDR1 is SNHLY and CDR2 is FYNNEI. The CDR3 runs 11 residues. CDR3 amino acids: CASRQGAGYTF. CDR3 sequence (DNA): TGTGCCAGCAGACAGGGGGCGGGATACACCTTC.

The chain combines TRBV5-1 with TRBJ1-2; D gene ambiguous. The V gene's germline CDR1 is SGHRS and CDR2 YFSETQ. The CDR3 totals 15 residues. The V gene lost 2 bases and the J gene lost 3 bases, with 14 bases spanning the gap. CDR3 nucleotide sequence: TGCGCCAGCAGCTTCACGGACGGGAAGGACTATGGCTACACCTTC. It encodes CASSFTDGKDYGYTF.